The following is a TCR beta chain sequence with its context. This sample was included in a study of CD8 T cells in Susac syndrome. TCR beta sequencing was performed on blood CD8+ and CD4+ T cells. Each Susac syndrome patient had definite or probable disease by recently defined criteria. Random hexamers were used to reverse transcribe about 0.45 to 1 ug of RNA. Across 54 Vbeta and 13 Jbeta, immunoSEQ multiplex PCR amplified TCR beta CDR3. From the immunoSEQ multiplex PCR reads, TCRdb called clonotypes with MiXCR, one entry per CDR3 protein. The sample has some 50,000 distinct CDR3 sequences, over 90% seen once. Trimming pared 4 bases from V and 5 bases from J, leaving 17 bases between. This CDR3 comprises 15 residues. Germline V lookup: CDR1 LGHDT, CDR2 YNNKEL (reference sequence).

This sequence was found in a human donor with Susac syndrome. Sequenced sample: CD8+ T cells from PBMCs. V and J are TRBV3-1 and TRBJ2-5; TRBD2 is a possible D gene (7 bases). CDR3 residues: CASSPLRGADETQYF. In DNA, the CDR3 is TGTGCCAGCAGCCCTCTTCGGGGGGCCGACGAGACCCAGTACTTC.